Shown below are 17 T cell receptor beta chains from a single sample sequenced in a study of T cell repertoires in cytomegalovirus infection. TCRdb re-derived calls from the reads in MiXCR, one entry per CDR3 protein. Among some 270,000 distinct CDR3 sequences listed, about 20% were seen once. What these receptors recognize is not known. Sequenced here: cultured PBMCs, sampled from culture after CMV antigen stimulation. These receptors originate from a human donor in good health (CMV status not recorded). Some clones in this sample may be carry-over from other donors' samples.

This clonotype has just a few counts. The J gene is TRBJ2-7, the V gene TRBV2; 7 nucleotides match TRBD1. Germline assignment: CDR1 SNHLY and CDR2 FYNNEI. The CDR3 has 14 residues. The V and J ends lost 6 bases and 1 base, in that order; junction bases with no gene match: 6. The CDR3 DNA sequence: TGTGCCAGCAGGGGGACAGTTACATCCTACGAGCAGTACTTC. It encodes CASRGTVTSYEQYF.

The table lists this clonotype with a few counts. The V call is TRBV5-5, the J call TRBJ1-5, with 7 bases identical to TRBD1. From germline, CDR1 is SGHKS and CDR2 YYEKEE (reference sequence). This CDR3 spans 15 amino acids. V was pared by 2 bases and J by 1 base, with 3 bases of the junction left unmatched. CDR3 sequence (DNA): TGTGCCAGCAGCTTTTCACAGGGGAGCAATCAGCCCCAGCATTTT. Amino acid sequence: CASSFSQGSNQPQHF. The variable domain in full, with the rest retrieved from reference TRBV5-5 and TRBJ1-5, is DAGVTQSPTHLIKTRGQQVTLRCSPISGHKSVSWYQQVLGQGPQFIFQYYEKEERGRGNFPDRFSARQFPNYSSELNVNALLLGDSALYLCASSFSQGSNQPQHFGDGTRLSIL.

The sample holds many counts of this clonotype. The chain uses TRBV27 and TRBJ2-7, with TRBD2 matching 12 bases. The CDR3 totals 15 residues. The trim removed 6 bases at V and 3 bases at J, leaving 6 bases unmatched. CDR1 and CDR2 from the germline V gene are MNHEY and SMNVEV (reference sequence). CDR3 region: CASSRTSGVIYEQYF. The CDR3, as DNA: TGTGCCAGCAGCCGGACTAGCGGGGTAATCTACGAGCAGTACTTC.

This clonotype turned up a few times. CDR3: CASTYRAVGYEQYF. CDR3 bases: TGCGCCAGCACTTATAGGGCGGTGGGGTACGAGCAGTACTTC. The rearrangement links TRBV4-1 to TRBJ2-7, with D uncertain. CDR3 length: 14 residues. V lost 7 bases and J 4 bases, leaving 17 bases between the germline ends. Germline loops: CDR1 MGHRA, CDR2 YSYEKL.

This clonotype has a count of ten or more. This chain connects TRBV12-3 or TRBV12-4 to TRBJ1-2; a possible D gene is TRBD1 (6 bases). This CDR3 is 15 amino acids long. Trimming cost V 4 bases and J 4 bases, with 16 bases left between them. The CDR3 region has the DNA TGTGCCAGCAGTTCCGCCAGGGGAAGGTTCTATGGCTACACCTTC. It translates to CASSSARGRFYGYTF.

This clonotype has a handful of counts. V usage is TRBV19 and J usage is TRBJ2-3; TRBD2 agrees at 7 bases. The CDR3 totals 14 residues. Looked up from germline, CDR1 is LNHDA and CDR2 is SQIVND (reference sequence). Trimming cost V 3 bases and J 5 bases; bases outside gene matches: 5. The CDR3 nucleotides read TGTGCCAGTAGTATTGTAGCGGGCGGAGATACGCAGTATTTT. Its translation is CASSIVAGGDTQYF.

This clonotype was observed at least ten times. J is TRBJ1-5 and V is TRBV7-8; weak D call: TRBD1 (5 bases). The CDR3 runs 16 residues. CDR1 and CDR2 (germline): SGHVS, FQNEAQ. Trimming took 3 bases from V and 1 from J, leaving 13 bases between them. CDR3 amino acids: CASSLSRARSNQPQHF. As DNA, the CDR3 is TGTGCCAGCAGCTTGAGCAGGGCTAGGAGCAATCAGCCCCAGCATTTT.

This clonotype was picked up many times. The gene calls are TRBV7-6 and TRBJ2-1; TRBD2 agrees at 12 bases. Germline V CDR1 and CDR2: SGHVS, FNYEAQ. The CDR3 runs 17 residues. Trimming removed 4 bases from V and 10 bases from J; junction bases left unmatched: 14. The chain's CDR3 is CASSSTRTSGIGTEQFF. CDR3 in DNA: TGTGCCAGCAGCTCAACTCGGACTAGCGGGATTGGGACGGAGCAGTTCTTC.

This clonotype was picked up a small number of times. The genes are TRBV4-1 and TRBJ1-2, with 9 bases lining up with TRBD1. CDR3 length: 17 amino acids. The germline CDR1 and CDR2 sequences are MGHRA and YSYEKL. Trimming removed 4 bases from V and 5 bases from J; junction bases left unmatched: 14. CDR3 sequence: CASSPPPGQGIRYGYTF. For the CDR3, the DNA is TGCGCCAGCAGCCCCCCACCGGGACAGGGTATTCGGTATGGCTACACCTTC.

This clonotype occurred many times. This chain connects TRBV7-2 to TRBJ2-1; 10 nucleotides align to TRBD1. CDR3 length: 15 residues. After removal of 4 bases from V and 7 bases from J, the junction contained 7 bases not matched to a gene. The V gene's germline CDR1 is SGHTA and CDR2 FQGNSA. The CDR3 DNA reads as TGTGCCAGCAGCTCCGAACCGGGACAGGGGAATGAGCAGTTCTTC. Amino acid sequence: CASSSEPGQGNEQFF.

This clonotype has more than one count but fewer than ten. The gene calls are TRBV6-5 and TRBJ1-2; 10 bases fit TRBD1. The germline V gene encodes CDR1 MNHEY and CDR2 SVGAGI. The CDR3 consists of 14 residues. J was trimmed by 7 bases and V by 5 bases; bases with no gene match: 7. The CDR3 DNA is TGTGCCAGCAGTCTGACAGGGGGCAGTGGTGGCTACACCTTC. It specifies CASSLTGGSGGYTF.

This clonotype showed up just a few times. The chain links TRBV2 to TRBJ1-1; tentative D call: TRBD1 (5 bases). CDR1 SNHLY and CDR2 FYNNEI come from the germline V gene. The germline V and J ends were trimmed by 10 bases and 2 bases, with 17 bases remaining between them. CDR3 length equals 14 residues. The CDR3 spells CATSFGGKNTEAFF. The CDR3 DNA reads TGTGCCACTTCTTTCGGGGGGAAAAACACTGAAGCTTTCTTT.

The V gene is TRBV20-1, the J gene TRBJ2-1, with TRBD2 identical over 9 bases. The CDR3 covers 14 residues. The junction had 6 bases not matched to a gene; V was cut back by 5 bases and J by 4 bases. CDR1 and CDR2 from the germline V gene are DFQATT and SNEGSKA (reference sequence). The CDR3 sequence: CSASGLAGYNEQFF. CDR3 coding DNA: TGCAGTGCTTCGGGACTAGCTGGGTACAATGAGCAGTTCTTC.

V usage is TRBV11-2 and J usage is TRBJ2-5; no definite D call. The CDR3 sequence is 12 residues long. Per the germline V gene, CDR1 is SGHAT and CDR2 is FQNNGV. The V end lost 3 bases, the J end lost 3 bases, and 5 bases lay between the germline ends. Here the CDR3 DNA reads TGTGCCAGCAGCTTCCAAGAAGAGACCCAGTACTTC. It specifies CASSFQEETQYF. Together with reference TRBV11-2 and TRBJ2-5, the CDR3 gives the full variable domain: EAGVAQSPRYKIIEKRQSVAFWCNPISGHATLYWYQQILGQGPKLLIQFQNNGVVDDSQLPKDRFSAERLKGVDSTLKIQPAKLEDSAVYLCASSFQEETQYFGPGTRLLVL.

The table lists this clonotype with many counts. This chain links TRBV7-2 with TRBJ1-1; the D is unclear. This CDR3 has 13 amino acids. V lost 5 bases and J 1 base, leaving 8 bases between the germline ends. CDR1 and CDR2 from the germline V gene are SGHTA and FQGNSA. Here the CDR3 DNA reads TGTGCCAGCAGCCGAATAACGAACACTGAAGCTTTCTTT. This codes for CASSRITNTEAFF.

To note about this clonotype: One end of the junction varies from germline; a read error may be responsible. The chain employs TRBV7-7 and TRBJ2-1, with D perhaps TRBD2 (7 bases). The CDR3 covers 13 residues. Germline CDR1 SSHAT, CDR2 FNYEAQ (reference sequence). CDR3 nucleotide sequence: TGTGCTAGCAGCTCAGGGGACTACGCCGAGCAGTTCTTC. This sequence encodes CASSSGDYAEQFF. Filled out from reference TRBV7-7 and TRBJ2-1, the complete variable domain reads GAGVSQSPRYKVTKRGQDVTLRCDPISSHATLYWYQQALGQGPEFLTYFNYEAQPDKSGLPSDRFSAERPEGSISTLTIQRTEQRDSAMYRCASSSGDYAEQFFGPGTRLTVL.

J is TRBJ1-2 and V is TRBV5-1; 7 bases map to TRBD1. Per germline, CDR1 SGHRS and CDR2 YFSETQ. CDR3 length equals 14 residues. V shed 1 base, J shed 2 bases, and the junction held 2 bases outside the gene matches. CDR3 in amino acids: CASSLQGVNYGYTF. The CDR3 nucleotides are TGCGCCAGCAGCTTGCAGGGGGTGAACTATGGCTACACCTTC.